The entry that follows covers one T cell receptor (beta chain) sequence. The data were obtained in a study of T-cell memory formation after mild COVID-19. MiXCR, run by TCRdb on the 5' RACE reads, gives a single entry per CDR3 protein. This table has some 600,000 distinct CDR3 sequences, roughly 17% appearing once. V was clipped by 4 bases and J by 6 bases, with 7 bases between them. The CDR3 loop spans 12 amino acids. Germline loops: CDR1 SGHDT, CDR2 YYEEEE. The specimen sequenced was PBMCs or a T cell subset sorted from them (not recorded which). This rearrangement joins TRBV5-6 to TRBJ2-2; D is undetermined. The receptor was isolated from an adult woman who had mild COVID-19 (a few samples of this study predate the infection). Cell type and time point are not known. CDR3 sequence reads: CASSTLPGELFF. CDR3 nucleotides: TGTGCCAGCAGCACGTTGCCCGGGGAGCTGTTTTTT.